The source of this T cell receptor beta chain is a study of T cell responses to AZD1222 COVID-19 vaccine. Study-wide results and limits: The breadth and depth of Spike-specific TCRs increased once two AZD1222 doses had been given. In a largely white British group with more females than males, clonal diversity was possibly underestimated.

Trimming removed 4 bases from V and 11 bases from J, with 14 bases in between. Germline-derived CDR1 and CDR2 are LGHDT and YNNKEL (reference sequence). The CDR3 is made up of 13 amino acids. As to this clone: The antigen is unknown.

Here immunoSEQ multiplex PCR was the method, and the copy in TCRdb shows in-frame clones only, minus some. Of about 75,000 clones in the sample, roughly 88% are singletons; the top ten hold 8% to 10%. This sample comprised peripheral blood, obtained 28 days after the second dose of the MenACWY control vaccine. The chain joins TRBV3-1 (or the pseudogene TRBV3-2) to TRBJ1-4; perhaps TRBD1 as D (5 bases). This sequence was found in an adult who received the MenACWY meningococcal vaccine as a control. CDR3 in DNA: TGTGCCAGCAGCCCCAGGTTCCGGGACAAACTGTTTTTT. Its protein is CASSPRFRDKLFF.